This T cell receptor (beta chain) was sequenced during a study of T-cell reconstitution after alpha-beta-depleted transplantation in children. Molecular barcoding with unique molecular identifiers was used for the TCRbeta library. TCRdb itself ran the PCR reads through MiXCR, one entry per CDR3 protein. The sample has about 240,000 distinct CDR3 sequences, more than 20% seen once. Of note for this clonotype: What it recognizes is unknown.

The ends were cut back, 5 bases at V and 2 bases at J, with 19 bases in the middle. CDR1 and CDR2 (germline): MDHEN, SYDVKM. The CDR3 consists of 16 residues. Overall study results and limits: At one year after transplant, newly produced T cells mostly accounted for T-cell counts and diversity. Surviving recipient T cells and thymic progenitors produced the high day-60 TCRbeta diversity seen in some patients. In patients about two months after transplant, alpha-beta T cells reportedly arose from several hundred expanded graft clones.

Sequencing used PBMCs, obtained before TCRalphabeta/CD19-depleted stem cell transplant. The sequence was obtained from a girl aged 2-10 years with Fanconi anemia, due to receive a stem cell transplant. The V gene is TRBV28, the J gene TRBJ2-7; no firm D call. CDR3 sequence (DNA): TGTGCCAGCAGTCCTCTCTCCGAGGCAGCTACCTACGAGCAGTACTTC. This translates into CASSPLSEAATYEQYF.